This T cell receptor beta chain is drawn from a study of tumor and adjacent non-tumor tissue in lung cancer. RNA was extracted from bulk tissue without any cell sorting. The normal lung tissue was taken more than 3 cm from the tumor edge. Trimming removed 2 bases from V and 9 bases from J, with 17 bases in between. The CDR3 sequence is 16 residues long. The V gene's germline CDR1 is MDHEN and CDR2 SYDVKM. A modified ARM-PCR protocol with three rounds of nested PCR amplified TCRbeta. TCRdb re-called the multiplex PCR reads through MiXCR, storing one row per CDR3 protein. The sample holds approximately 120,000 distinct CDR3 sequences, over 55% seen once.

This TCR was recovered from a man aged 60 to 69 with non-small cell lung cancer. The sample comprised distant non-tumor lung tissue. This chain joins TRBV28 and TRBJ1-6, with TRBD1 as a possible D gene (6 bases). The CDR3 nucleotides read TGTGCCAGCAGTTTACTGGGGGCGGATAGGATTTCACCCCTCCACTTT. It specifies CASSLLGADRISPLHF.